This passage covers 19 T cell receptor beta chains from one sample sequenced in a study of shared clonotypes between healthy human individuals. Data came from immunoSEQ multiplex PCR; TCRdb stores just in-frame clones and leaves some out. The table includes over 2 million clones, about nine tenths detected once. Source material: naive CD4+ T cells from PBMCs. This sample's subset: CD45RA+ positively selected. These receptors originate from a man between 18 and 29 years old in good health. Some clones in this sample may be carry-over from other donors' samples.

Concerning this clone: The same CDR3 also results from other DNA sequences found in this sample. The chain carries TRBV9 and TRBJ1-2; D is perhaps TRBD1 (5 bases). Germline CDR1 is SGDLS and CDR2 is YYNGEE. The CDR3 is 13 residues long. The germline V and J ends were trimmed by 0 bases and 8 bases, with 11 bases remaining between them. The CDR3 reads CASSVAPGDGYTF. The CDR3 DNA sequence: TGTGCCAGCAGCGTAGCTCCGGGGGACGGCTACACCTTC.

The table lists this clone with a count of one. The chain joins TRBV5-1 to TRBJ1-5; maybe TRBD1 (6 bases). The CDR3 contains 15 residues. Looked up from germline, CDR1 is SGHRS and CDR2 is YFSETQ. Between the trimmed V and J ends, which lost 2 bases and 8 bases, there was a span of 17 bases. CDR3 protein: CASSFTGSGMEPQHF. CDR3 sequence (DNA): TGCGCCAGCAGCTTTACAGGGTCCGGGATGGAGCCCCAGCATTTT.

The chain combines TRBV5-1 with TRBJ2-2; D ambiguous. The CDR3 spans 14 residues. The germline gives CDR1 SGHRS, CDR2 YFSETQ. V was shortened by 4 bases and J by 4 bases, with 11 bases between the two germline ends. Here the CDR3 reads CASSQLTATGELFF. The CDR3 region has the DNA TGCGCCAGCAGCCAATTAACAGCCACCGGGGAGCTGTTTTTT.

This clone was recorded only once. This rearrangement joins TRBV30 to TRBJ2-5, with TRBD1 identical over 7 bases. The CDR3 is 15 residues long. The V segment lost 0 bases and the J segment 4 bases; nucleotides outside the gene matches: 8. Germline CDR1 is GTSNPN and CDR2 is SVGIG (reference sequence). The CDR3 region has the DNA TGTGCCTGGAGTGTGGGGCAGGGGGTGGCAGAGACCCAGTACTTC. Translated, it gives CAWSVGQGVAETQYF.

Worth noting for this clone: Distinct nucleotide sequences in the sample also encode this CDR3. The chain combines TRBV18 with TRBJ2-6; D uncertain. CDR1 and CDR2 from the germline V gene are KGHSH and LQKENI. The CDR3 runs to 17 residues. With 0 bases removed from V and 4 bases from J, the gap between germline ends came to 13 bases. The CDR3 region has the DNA TGTGCCAGCTCACCACCAGAATCGGGTTCCGGGGCCAACGTCCTGACTTTC. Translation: CASSPPESGSGANVLTF. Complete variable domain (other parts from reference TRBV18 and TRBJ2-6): NAGVMQNPRHLVRRRGQEARLRCSPMKGHSHVYWYRQLPEEGLKFMVYLQKENIIDESGMPKERFSAEFPKEGPSILRIQQVVRGDSAAYFCASSPPESGSGANVLTFGAGSRLTVL.

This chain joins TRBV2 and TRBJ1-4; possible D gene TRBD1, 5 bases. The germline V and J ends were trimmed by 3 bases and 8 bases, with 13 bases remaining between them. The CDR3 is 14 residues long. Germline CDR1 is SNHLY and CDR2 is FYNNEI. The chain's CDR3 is CASSDRGEEEKLFF. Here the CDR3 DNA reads TGTGCCAGCAGTGACCGGGGGGAAGAAGAAAAACTGTTTTTT. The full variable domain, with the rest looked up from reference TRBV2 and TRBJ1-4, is EPEVTQTPSHQVTQMGQEVILRCVPISNHLYFYWYRQILGQKVEFLVSFYNNEISEKSEIFDDQFSVERPDGSNFTLKIRSTKLEDSAMYFCASSDRGEEEKLFFGSGTQLSVL.

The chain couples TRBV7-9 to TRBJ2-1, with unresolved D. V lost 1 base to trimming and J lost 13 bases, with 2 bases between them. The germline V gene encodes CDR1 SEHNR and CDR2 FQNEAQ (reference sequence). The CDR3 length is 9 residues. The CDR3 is CASSLEQFF. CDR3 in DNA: TGTGCCAGCAGCTTAGAACAGTTCTTC.

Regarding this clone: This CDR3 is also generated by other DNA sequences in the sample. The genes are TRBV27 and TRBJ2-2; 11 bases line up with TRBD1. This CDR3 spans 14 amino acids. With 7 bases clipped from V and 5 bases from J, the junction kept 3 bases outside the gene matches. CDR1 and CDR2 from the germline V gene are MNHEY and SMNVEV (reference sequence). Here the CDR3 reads CASKRDRGTGELFF. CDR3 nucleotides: TGTGCCAGCAAAAGGGACAGGGGGACCGGGGAGCTGTTTTTT.

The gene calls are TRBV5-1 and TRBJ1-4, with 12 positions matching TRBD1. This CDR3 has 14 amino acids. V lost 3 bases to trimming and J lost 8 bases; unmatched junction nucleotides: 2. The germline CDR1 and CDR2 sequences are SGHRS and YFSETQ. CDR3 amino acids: CASSSGTGGEKLFF. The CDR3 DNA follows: TGCGCCAGCAGCTCCGGGACAGGGGGCGAAAAACTGTTTTTT.

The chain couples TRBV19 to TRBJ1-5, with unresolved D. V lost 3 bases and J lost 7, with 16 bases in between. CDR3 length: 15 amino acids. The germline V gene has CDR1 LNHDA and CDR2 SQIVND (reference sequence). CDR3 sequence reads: CASSMPHGVRQPQHF. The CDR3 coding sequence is TGTGCCAGTAGTATGCCACACGGGGTTCGACAGCCCCAGCATTTT.

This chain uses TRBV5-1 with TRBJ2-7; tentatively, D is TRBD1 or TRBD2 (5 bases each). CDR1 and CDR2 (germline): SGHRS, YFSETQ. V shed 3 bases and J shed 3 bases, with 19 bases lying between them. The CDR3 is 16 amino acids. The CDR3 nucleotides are TGCGCCAGCAGCTCCGGGATTGGGACCTGGGGCTACGAGCAGTACTTC. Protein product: CASSSGIGTWGYEQYF.

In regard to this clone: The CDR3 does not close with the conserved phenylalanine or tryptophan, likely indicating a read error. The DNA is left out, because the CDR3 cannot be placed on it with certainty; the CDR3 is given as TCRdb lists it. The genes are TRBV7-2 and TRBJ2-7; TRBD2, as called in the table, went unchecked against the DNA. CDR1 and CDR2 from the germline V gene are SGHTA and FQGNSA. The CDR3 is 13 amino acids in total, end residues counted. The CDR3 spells CASSPTPGLAGVS.

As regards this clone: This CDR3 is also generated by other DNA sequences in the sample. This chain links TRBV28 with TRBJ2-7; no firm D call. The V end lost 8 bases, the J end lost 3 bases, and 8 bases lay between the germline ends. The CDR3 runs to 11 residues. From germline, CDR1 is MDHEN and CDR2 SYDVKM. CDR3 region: CASSWFYEQYF. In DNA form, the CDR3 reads TGTGCCAGCTCCTGGTTCTACGAGCAGTACTTC.

CDR3 in amino acids: CASSSSSSGANVLTF. Written as DNA, the CDR3 is TGTGCCAGCAGCTCCTCTAGCTCTGGGGCCAACGTCCTGACTTTC. The rearrangement joins TRBV13 to TRBJ2-6; unclear D gene. Germline V gene lookup returns CDR1 PRHDT and CDR2 FYEKMQ (reference sequence). V lost 4 bases to trimming and J lost 0 bases, with 7 bases between them. The CDR3 is 15 residues long.

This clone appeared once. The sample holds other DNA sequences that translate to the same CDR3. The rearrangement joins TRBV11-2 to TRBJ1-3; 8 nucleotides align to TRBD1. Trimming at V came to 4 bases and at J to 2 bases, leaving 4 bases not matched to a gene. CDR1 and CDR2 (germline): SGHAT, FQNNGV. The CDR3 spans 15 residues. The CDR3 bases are TGTGCCAGCAGCTCATCGACAGGGGCTGGAAACACCATATATTTT. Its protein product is CASSSSTGAGNTIYF.

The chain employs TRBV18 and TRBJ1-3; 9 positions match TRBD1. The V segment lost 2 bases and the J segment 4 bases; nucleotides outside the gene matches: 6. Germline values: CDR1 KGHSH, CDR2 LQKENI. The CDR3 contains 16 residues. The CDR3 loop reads CASSPGGTGQGNTIYF. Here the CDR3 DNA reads TGTGCCAGCTCACCAGGTGGGACAGGGCAAGGAAACACCATATATTTT.

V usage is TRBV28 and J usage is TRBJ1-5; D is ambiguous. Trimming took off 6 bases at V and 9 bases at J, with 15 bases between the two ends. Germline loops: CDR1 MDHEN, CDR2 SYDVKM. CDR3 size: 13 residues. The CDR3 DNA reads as TGTGCCAGCAGCCCCAGGAGGGTAAGGCCCCAGCATTTT. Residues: CASSPRRVRPQHF. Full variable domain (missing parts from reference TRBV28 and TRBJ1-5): DVKVTQSSRYLVKRTGEKVFLECVQDMDHENMFWYRQDPGLGLRLIYFSYDVKMKEKGDIPEGYSVSREKKERFSLILESASTNQTSMYLCASSPRRVRPQHFGDGTRLSIL.

The CDR3 DNA is TGTGCCAGCAGCCCCGGGGGGGGACAGGGGATAAATGGCTACACCTTC. Residues: CASSPGGGQGINGYTF. The rearrangement joins TRBV28 to TRBJ1-2; TRBD1 agrees at 10 bases. The germline V gene encodes CDR1 MDHEN and CDR2 SYDVKM. This CDR3 is 16 amino acids long. V lost 6 bases to trimming and J lost 6 bases; unmatched junction nucleotides: 13.

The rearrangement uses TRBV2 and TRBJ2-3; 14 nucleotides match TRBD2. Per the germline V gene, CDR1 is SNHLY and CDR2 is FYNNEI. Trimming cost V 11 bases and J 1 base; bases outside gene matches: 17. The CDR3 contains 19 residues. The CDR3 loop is CAGRRGLAGVRGRTDTQYF. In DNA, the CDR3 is TGTGCCGGAAGAAGGGGACTAGCGGGAGTAAGGGGTCGCACAGATACGCAGTATTTT.